This T cell receptor beta chain emerged from a study of blood T cell repertoires in COVID-19. Study-wide background: The United States, Italy and Spain were the sources of the acute and convalescent COVID-19 samples. PBMCs, B-cell-depleted T cells, or T cells were the source of the cDNA or gDNA that made up the material.

V was shortened by 8 bases and J by 1 base, with 14 bases between the two germline ends. This CDR3 has 13 residues. Germline CDR1 is SQVTM and CDR2 is ANQGSEA. As originally analysed: By means of reference gene primer amplification, nucleated cell counts were estimated. Clones were sequenced by immunoSEQ multiplex PCR, and TCRdb holds only the in-frame ones, with some missing. V and J calls plus clone size are reproduced from that table; the DNA served to infer D and trimming. The sample contains around 220,000 clones, roughly 84% of which appear only once. The receptor comes from a man aged 35 to 55 with active or convalescent COVID-19. Sequenced: peripheral blood. V gene TRBV29-1 combines with J gene TRBJ1-1; D perhaps matches TRBD1 (5 bases). Written as DNA, the CDR3 is TGCAGCACCCGACAGAATTCGAACACTGAAGCTTTCTTT. It encodes CSTRQNSNTEAFF. Using reference TRBV29-1 and TRBJ1-1 for the parts outside the CDR3, the full variable domain is SAVISQKPSRDICQRGTSLTIQCQVDSQVTMMFWYRQQPGQSLTLIATANQGSEATYESGFVIDKFPISRPNLTFSTLTVSNMSPEDSSIYLCSTRQNSNTEAFFGQGTRLTVV.